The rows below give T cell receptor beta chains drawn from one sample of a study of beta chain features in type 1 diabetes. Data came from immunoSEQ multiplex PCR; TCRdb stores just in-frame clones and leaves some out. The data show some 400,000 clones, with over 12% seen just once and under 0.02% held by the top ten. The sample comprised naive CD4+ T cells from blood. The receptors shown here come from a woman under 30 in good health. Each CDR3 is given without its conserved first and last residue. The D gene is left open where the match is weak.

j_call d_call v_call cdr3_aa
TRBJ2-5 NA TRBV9 ASSSGQFQETQY
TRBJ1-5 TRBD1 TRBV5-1 ASSLGQGKYQPQH
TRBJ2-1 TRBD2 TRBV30 AWSVTSGSINEQF
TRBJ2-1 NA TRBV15 ATSRDNPTASYNEQF
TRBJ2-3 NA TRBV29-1 SVGGRSRPDTQY
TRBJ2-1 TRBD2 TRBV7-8 ASSSLSGRAYYNEQF
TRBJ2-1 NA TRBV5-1 ASTLSGYNEQF
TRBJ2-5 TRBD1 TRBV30 AWSQGVNQETQY
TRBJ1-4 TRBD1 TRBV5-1 ASSWAQGTGEKLF
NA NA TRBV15 ATSRASSYEQY
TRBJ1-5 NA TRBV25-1 ASSGSYSNQPQH
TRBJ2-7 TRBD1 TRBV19 ASSNDQSGTGNYEQY
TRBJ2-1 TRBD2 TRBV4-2 ASSLIRTSGLYNEQF
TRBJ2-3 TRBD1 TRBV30 AWSKTGTGAADTQY